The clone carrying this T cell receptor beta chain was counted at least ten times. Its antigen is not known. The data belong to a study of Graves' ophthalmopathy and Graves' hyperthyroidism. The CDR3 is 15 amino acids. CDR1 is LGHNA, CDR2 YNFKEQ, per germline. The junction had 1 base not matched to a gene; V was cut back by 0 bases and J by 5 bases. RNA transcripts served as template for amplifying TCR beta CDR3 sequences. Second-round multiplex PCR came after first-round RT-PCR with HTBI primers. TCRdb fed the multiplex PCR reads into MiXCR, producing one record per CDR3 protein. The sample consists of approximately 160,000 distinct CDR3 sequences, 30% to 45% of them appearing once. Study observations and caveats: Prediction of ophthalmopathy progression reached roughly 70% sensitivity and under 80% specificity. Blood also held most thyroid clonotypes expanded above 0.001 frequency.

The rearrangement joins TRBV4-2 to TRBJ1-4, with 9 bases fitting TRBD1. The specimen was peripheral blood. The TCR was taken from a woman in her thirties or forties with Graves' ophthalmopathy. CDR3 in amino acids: CASSQETGGNEKLFF. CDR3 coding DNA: TGTGCCAGCAGCCAAGAGACAGGGGGAAATGAAAAACTGTTTTTT.